This passage covers 30 T cell receptor beta chains from one sample sequenced in a study of cytomegalovirus exposure and HLA in healthy donors. Sequencing used immunoSEQ multiplex PCR; TCRdb keeps in-frame clones, though not all of them. This sample carries some 120,000 clones, about 88% of them seen once, and the ten largest clones take around 1.5%. The sequencing input was PBMCs. These receptors came from a man between 25 and 39 years old in good health and CMV-seronegative.

This clone occurred once. V usage is TRBV2 and J usage is TRBJ2-1; 10 bases are shared with TRBD1. The V segment lost 6 bases and the J segment 3 bases; nucleotides outside the gene matches: 5. CDR1 and CDR2 (germline): SNHLY, FYNNEI. The CDR3 totals 15 residues. This CDR3 reads CASRSGTGVYNEQFF. The CDR3 region has the DNA TGTGCCAGCAGATCCGGGACAGGGGTCTACAATGAGCAGTTCTTC.

This clone was seen a handful of times. This chain links TRBV5-3 with TRBJ1-2, with D hard to call. TRBV5-3 is marked as an open reading frame, function uncertain. The CDR3 is 10 residues long. Trimming took 4 bases from V and 11 from J, leaving 9 bases between them. The CDR3 region has the DNA TGTGCCAGAAGCCCTGGCCTTTACACCTTC. Translated, it gives CARSPGLYTF.

With respect to this clone: Other nucleotide sequences from this sample produce the same CDR3. The CDR3 spells CASSQGTSGRYEQYF. In DNA form, the CDR3 reads TGCGCCAGCAGCCAAGGGACTAGCGGAAGGTACGAGCAGTACTTC. This chain uses TRBV4-1 with TRBJ2-7; 10 bases are a match to TRBD2. The CDR3 sequence is 15 residues long. Germline V gene lookup returns CDR1 MGHRA and CDR2 YSYEKL. Trimming cost V 1 base and J 4 bases; bases outside gene matches: 4.

In this sample, this clone turned up once. J is TRBJ1-3 and V is TRBV7-9, with a weak D call TRBD1 (5 bases). The CDR3 is 14 amino acids. Germline CDR1 is SEHNR and CDR2 is FQNEAQ (reference sequence). Trimming cost V 7 bases and J 2 bases, with 12 bases left between them. In nucleotides, the CDR3 is TGTGCCAGCACGCGGGGCCTCACTGGAAACACCATATATTTT. Translated, it gives CASTRGLTGNTIYF.

The rearrangement uses TRBV30 and TRBJ2-1; 13 nucleotides match TRBD2. The V segment lost 3 bases and the J segment 8 bases; nucleotides outside the gene matches: 4. The germline gives CDR1 GTSNPN, CDR2 SVGIG (reference sequence). CDR3 length: 14 residues. The CDR3 here is CAWSLLAGGDEQFF. CDR3 sequence (DNA): TGTGCCTGGAGCCTACTAGCGGGAGGGGATGAGCAGTTCTTC.

This clone was seen a few times. This sequence joins TRBV30 and TRBJ2-7, with TRBD2 identical over 10 bases. The CDR3 runs to 14 residues. Germline CDR1 GTSNPN, CDR2 SVGIG (reference sequence). Trimming at V came to 2 bases and at J to 5 bases, leaving 6 bases not matched to a gene. CDR3: CAWSLGLAGDEQYF. DNA for the CDR3: TGTGCCTGGAGTTTGGGGCTAGCGGGAGACGAGCAGTACTTC.

This sequence joins TRBV6-5 and TRBJ1-2, with 7 bases lining up with TRBD1. CDR3 length equals 14 residues. CDR1 and CDR2 from the germline V gene are MNHEY and SVGAGI. V lost 7 bases and J lost 1; bases outside the gene matches: 6. This CDR3 is CASKKGQRNYGYTF. The DNA for the CDR3 is TGTGCCAGCAAAAAGGGACAGCGTAACTATGGCTACACCTTC.

The chain combines TRBV2 with TRBJ1-2; 7 nucleotides line up with TRBD1. The V gene's germline CDR1 is SNHLY and CDR2 FYNNEI. V lost 3 bases, J lost 5 bases, and 6 bases stayed unmatched. The CDR3 is 14 amino acids. The CDR3 spells CASSEETGSYGYTF. In DNA form, the CDR3 reads TGTGCCAGCAGTGAGGAGACAGGGTCTTATGGCTACACCTTC.

The chain has TRBV5-1 and TRBJ2-7; 8 bases are a match to TRBD2. The V and J ends lost 3 bases and 4 bases, in that order; junction bases with no gene match: 9. This CDR3 contains 15 residues. CDR1 SGHRS and CDR2 YFSETQ come from the germline V gene. CDR3 sequence: CASSWGAGVAYEQYF. As DNA, the CDR3 is TGCGCCAGCAGCTGGGGAGCGGGAGTGGCTTACGAGCAGTACTTC.

The chain employs TRBV25-1 and TRBJ1-2; no firm D call. The CDR3 extends over 13 amino acids. V was pared by 5 bases and J by 2 bases, with 9 bases between. Germline values: CDR1 MGHDK, CDR2 SYGVNS. CDR3 amino acids: CASSRTGNYGYTF. The CDR3 coding sequence is TGTGCCAGCAGTAGGACGGGGAACTATGGCTACACCTTC.

This chain joins TRBV7-2 and TRBJ2-7, with TRBD2 matching 10 bases. With 4 bases clipped from V and 4 bases from J, the junction kept 10 bases outside the gene matches. Germline CDR1 and CDR2: SGHTA and FQGNSA. The CDR3 extends over 16 amino acids. The CDR3 protein is CASSYSLAGAGYEQYF. The CDR3 region has the DNA TGTGCCAGCAGCTATAGCCTAGCGGGAGCGGGTTACGAGCAGTACTTC. The full variable domain, with the rest looked up from reference TRBV7-2 and TRBJ2-7, is GAGVSQSPSNKVTEKGKDVELRCDPISGHTALYWYRQSLGQGLEFLIYFQGNSAPDKSGLPSDRFSAERTGGSVSTLTIQRTQQEDSAVYLCASSYSLAGAGYEQYFGPGTRLTVT.

The CDR3 protein is CASSLASGSRDTQYF. CDR3 coding DNA: TGTGCCAGCAGCTTGGCTAGCGGGAGCCGAGATACGCAGTATTTT. This chain uses TRBV5-4 with TRBJ2-3; 10 nucleotides match TRBD2. CDR1 is SGHNT, CDR2 YYREEE, per germline (reference sequence). After removal of 0 bases from V and 5 bases from J, the junction contained 3 bases not matched to a gene. The CDR3 is made up of 15 amino acids.

V and J are TRBV7-2 and TRBJ1-4; 10 bases fit TRBD1. The CDR3 totals 15 residues. Looked up from germline, CDR1 is SGHTA and CDR2 is FQGNSA. Trimming took 3 bases from V and 7 from J; bases not matched to a gene: 5. Here the CDR3 DNA reads TGTGCCAGCAGCTTCAGACAGGGGGCTGTTGAAAAACTGTTTTTT. Translated, it gives CASSFRQGAVEKLFF.

This clone came up once. The CDR3 protein is CASSEDRGTGELFF. The CDR3 region has the DNA TGTGCCAGCAGCGAGGACAGGGGCACCGGGGAGCTGTTTTTT. The rearrangement uses TRBV6-5 and TRBJ2-2; 9 bases align to TRBD1. Germline CDR1 and CDR2: MNHEY and SVGAGI. The CDR3 contains 14 residues. The V gene end was trimmed by 6 bases and the J gene end by 4 bases; junction bases not matched to a gene: 3.

V and J are TRBV10-2 and TRBJ2-4, with a weak D call TRBD1 (6 bases). The ends were cut back, 5 bases at V and 0 bases at J, with 14 bases in the middle. The CDR3 length is 16 residues. CDR1 is WSHSY, CDR2 SAAADI, per germline. The CDR3 here is CASSPGQSLAKNIQYF. Here the CDR3 DNA reads TGCGCCAGCAGTCCTGGACAGAGTTTAGCCAAAAACATTCAGTACTTC.

The chain couples TRBV30 to TRBJ1-5; D unclear. The V and J ends lost 0 bases and 4 bases respectively, with 7 bases between them. Germline assignment: CDR1 GTSNPN and CDR2 SVGIG (reference sequence). The CDR3 contains 13 residues. CDR3 protein: CAWSVRGNQPQHF. CDR3 DNA sequence: TGTGCCTGGAGTGTACGGGGTAATCAGCCCCAGCATTTT.

The chain uses TRBV7-2 and TRBJ2-1, with 12 bases matching TRBD2. The CDR3 is made up of 15 amino acids. J was trimmed by 9 bases and V by 4 bases; bases with no gene match: 7. Germline V gene lookup returns CDR1 SGHTA and CDR2 FQGNSA. In DNA, the CDR3 is TGTGCCAGCAGCTCTAGCGGGAGGGCCGTGGTTGAGCAGTTCTTC. It translates to CASSSSGRAVVEQFF.

The chain joins TRBV11-2 to TRBJ2-3, with D possibly TRBD2 on 7 matching bases. CDR1 SGHAT and CDR2 FQNNGV come from the germline V gene. Trimming stripped 0 bases from V and 1 base from J, with 11 bases between. The CDR3 length is 16 residues. CDR3 nucleotide sequence: TGTGCCAGCAGCTTAGATCCGGGGGGCCGCACAGATACGCAGTATTTT. It is translated as CASSLDPGGRTDTQYF.

For the CDR3, the DNA is TGTGCCAGCAGGGTCGGTATGAACACTGAAGCTTTCTTT. This sequence encodes CASRVGMNTEAFF. The chain employs TRBV6-5 and TRBJ1-1, with D unresolved. V was clipped by 6 bases and J by 0 bases, with 8 bases between them. CDR1 and CDR2 (germline): MNHEY, SVGAGI. CDR3 length: 13 amino acids.

The rearrangement joins TRBV10-3 to TRBJ1-4; D possibly corresponds to TRBD1 (5 bases). Trimming left V 2 bases short and J 8 bases short, with 6 bases between. This CDR3 is 12 amino acids long. Per the germline V gene, CDR1 is ENHRY and CDR2 is SYGVKD. In DNA, the CDR3 is TGTGCCATCAGTGAGAACAGGGAAAAACTGTTTTTT. Residues: CAISENREKLFF.

The chain carries TRBV29-1 and TRBJ1-2; D ambiguous. Trimming took 3 bases from V and 5 from J, leaving 7 bases between them. CDR3 size: 11 residues. Per germline, CDR1 SQVTM and CDR2 ANQGSEA. The CDR3 DNA reads as TGCAGCGTTGATTGGGAGTATGGCTACACCTTC. It yields the protein CSVDWEYGYTF.

The CDR3 here is CASSLAPEINEQYF. In nucleotides, the CDR3 is TGTGCCAGCAGCTTAGCCCCCGAGATTAACGAGCAGTACTTC. V usage is TRBV7-9 and J usage is TRBJ2-7; unclear D gene. V lost 0 bases, J lost 5 bases, and 11 bases lay in between. This CDR3 has 14 residues. CDR1 is SEHNR, CDR2 FQNEAQ, per germline (reference sequence).

The chain uses TRBV7-9 and TRBJ2-7, with TRBD2 matching over 7 bases. V gave up 7 bases and J gave up 1 base; unmatched junction bases: 4. The CDR3 covers 13 residues. From germline, CDR1 is SEHNR and CDR2 FQNEAQ (reference sequence). The CDR3 nucleotides are TGTGCCAGCACCTTGGGGGGGTCCTACGAGCAGTACTTC. Translating it yields CASTLGGSYEQYF.

The CDR3 is CASSPQGFRGYTF. The CDR3 nucleotides read TGTGCCAGCAGCCCTCAGGGGTTTCGGGGCTACACCTTC. The genes are TRBV5-4 and TRBJ1-2; D is perhaps TRBD1 (6 bases). The CDR3 runs 13 residues. Trimming took 4 bases from V and 8 from J, leaving 15 bases between them. From germline, CDR1 is SGHNT and CDR2 YYREEE (reference sequence).

This clone came up a few times. The V gene is TRBV30, the J gene TRBJ2-7; D is unresolved. V was clipped by 1 base and J by 3 bases, with 7 bases between them. CDR1 and CDR2 from the germline V gene are GTSNPN and SVGIG (reference sequence). The CDR3 sequence is 12 residues long. CDR3 in DNA: TGTGCCTGGAGTGGGAGTCGCTACGAGCAGTACTTC. This codes for CAWSGSRYEQYF.

The chain has TRBV6-5 and TRBJ2-1; 12 nucleotides align to TRBD2. CDR3 size: 14 residues. Germline CDR1 reads MNHEY; CDR2 reads SVGAGI. Germline trimming cut 6 bases from V and 7 bases from J; bases unmatched to any gene: 4. The chain's CDR3 is CASRRLAGVNEQFF. Written as DNA, the CDR3 is TGTGCCAGCAGGCGACTAGCGGGAGTAAATGAGCAGTTCTTC.

The chain has TRBV6-5 and TRBJ2-1; 11 positions agree with TRBD2. CDR3 length: 15 residues. The V and J ends lost 5 bases and 8 bases, in that order; junction bases with no gene match: 8. Germline CDR1 is MNHEY and CDR2 is SVGAGI. The CDR3 region has the DNA TGTGCCAGCAGTCAACGACTAGCGGGAAGGGATGAGCAGTTCTTC. It is translated as CASSQRLAGRDEQFF.

The genes are TRBV6-5 and TRBJ2-1, with D maybe TRBD1 (6 bases). The CDR3 sequence is 14 residues long. V dropped 2 bases and J dropped 8 bases, with 13 bases sitting between them. CDR1 and CDR2 from the germline V gene are MNHEY and SVGAGI. The CDR3 DNA is TGTGCCAGCAGTTACAACACAGGGAACGATGAGCAGTTCTTC. It encodes CASSYNTGNDEQFF.

The CDR3 DNA is TGTGCCAGCAGTTACGGGCAGGGGATCGGCTACGAGCAGTACTTC. Protein product: CASSYGQGIGYEQYF. V gene TRBV6-5 combines with J gene TRBJ2-7; D is perhaps TRBD1 (6 bases). V was cut by 2 bases and J by 3 bases, with 14 bases left in between. Germline CDR1 MNHEY, CDR2 SVGAGI. The CDR3 is 15 amino acids.

This clone was observed once. The chain combines TRBV29-1 with TRBJ2-3; D is perhaps TRBD1 (6 bases). Germline assignment: CDR1 SQVTM and CDR2 ANQGSEA. Trimming took 6 bases from V and 0 from J, leaving 16 bases between them. The CDR3 covers 15 residues. The CDR3 reads CSVHPRGGSTDTQYF. The CDR3 nucleotides are TGCAGCGTCCACCCCAGGGGCGGGAGCACAGATACGCAGTATTTT.